The 17 T cell receptor beta chains below come from one sample, sequenced in a study of PD-L1 blockade in urothelial cancer. Time point meaning: pretreatment peripheral blood. Only in-frame clones appear in the TCRdb table, and some are missing; sequencing was by immunoSEQ multiplex PCR. The data show under 55,000 clones, around 84% seen once. Sequenced here: PBMCs, sampled around atezolizumab (anti-PD-L1) treatment. Receptors originate from a man in his 70s with urothelial cancer.

The V call is TRBV28, the J call TRBJ2-7; TRBD2 agrees at 11 bases. CDR3 length: 14 residues. Germline V gene sequence: CDR1 MDHEN, CDR2 SYDVKM. V shed 6 bases and J 7 bases; nucleotides not matched to a gene: 8. CDR3 protein: CASRIGLAGSEQYF. The CDR3 region has the DNA TGTGCCAGCAGGATTGGACTAGCGGGTAGTGAGCAGTACTTC.

The chain employs TRBV5-6 and TRBJ2-5, with 9 positions matching TRBD2. The CDR3 spans 15 residues. The ends lost 2 bases at V and 2 bases at J; junction bases unmatched: 4. Germline lookup yields CDR1 SGHDT and CDR2 YYEEEE. This CDR3 reads CASSFRTSGQETQYF. In nucleotides, the CDR3 is TGTGCCAGCAGCTTTCGAACTAGCGGGCAAGAGACCCAGTACTTC.

This clone was picked up one time. The chain carries TRBV19 and TRBJ1-5; D is unresolved. Germline-derived CDR1 and CDR2 are LNHDA and SQIVND (reference sequence). V gave up 6 bases and J gave up 1 base, with 13 bases separating them. This CDR3 is built from 15 residues. In DNA, the CDR3 is TGTGCCAGTAGGAGCTCACCTTGGAGCAATCAGCCCCAGCATTTT. The encoded protein is CASRSSPWSNQPQHF.

This clone was observed a handful of times. The gene calls are TRBV2 and TRBJ2-7; D may be TRBD2 (5 bases). V lost 5 bases, J lost 0 bases, and 11 bases lay in between. The CDR3 is 14 amino acids. Germline CDR1 reads SNHLY; CDR2 reads FYNNEI. CDR3 nucleotide sequence: TGTGCCAGCAGTAGGACGGGGAGCTCCTACGAGCAGTACTTC. As protein: CASSRTGSSYEQYF.

V usage is TRBV28 and J usage is TRBJ1-2; TRBD1 agrees at 10 bases. Unmatched junction bases numbered 8, after V lost 4 bases and J lost 9 bases. Germline CDR1 reads MDHEN; CDR2 reads SYDVKM. The CDR3 consists of 14 residues. The CDR3 protein is CASSSSGTGVSYTF. CDR3 nucleotide sequence: TGTGCCAGCAGTTCCTCCGGGACAGGGGTGAGCTACACCTTC.

V usage is TRBV4-1 and J usage is TRBJ2-5; TRBD2 might be the D (6 bases). Trimming took off 0 bases at V and 5 bases at J, with 19 bases between the two ends. Germline V gene sequence: CDR1 MGHRA, CDR2 YSYEKL. The CDR3 sequence is 17 residues long. The CDR3 protein is CASSQEGRGRYGETQYF. Here the CDR3 DNA reads TGCGCCAGCAGCCAAGAAGGCCGAGGGAGGTATGGGGAGACCCAGTACTTC.

As for this clone: Within the sample, other DNA sequences also encode this same CDR3. The chain couples TRBV7-2 to TRBJ2-7; D possibly corresponds to TRBD2 (6 bases). Germline CDR1 and CDR2: SGHTA and FQGNSA. V lost 4 bases and J 6 bases, leaving 7 bases between the germline ends. CDR3 length equals 11 residues. CDR3: CASSSGSEQYF. For the CDR3, the DNA is TGTGCCAGCAGCTCCGGGAGCGAGCAGTACTTC.

The chain is built from TRBV28 and TRBJ2-7, with a possible D match to TRBD1 (5 bases). CDR3 size: 13 residues. Per germline, CDR1 MDHEN and CDR2 SYDVKM. V lost 8 bases and J 1 base, leaving 12 bases between the germline ends. The CDR3 protein is CASHRSASYEQYF. For the CDR3, the DNA is TGTGCCAGCCACAGGTCAGCTTCCTACGAGCAGTACTTC. Variable domain in full (rest from reference TRBV28 and TRBJ2-7): DVKVTQSSRYLVKRTGEKVFLECVQDMDHENMFWYRQDPGLGLRLIYFSYDVKMKEKGDIPEGYSVSREKKERFSLILESASTNQTSMYLCASHRSASYEQYFGPGTRLTVT.

This rearrangement joins TRBV6-1 to TRBJ2-7, with a tentative D call TRBD1 (6 bases). With 4 bases removed from V and 3 bases from J, the gap between germline ends came to 22 bases. Germline V gene data show CDR1 as MNHNS and CDR2 as SASEGT. This CDR3 spans 17 amino acids. The DNA of the CDR3 is TGTGCCAGCAGTGGGGCGACGCGTGGACAGCGACACTACGAGCAGTACTTC. Its protein is CASSGATRGQRHYEQYF.

For the CDR3, the DNA is TGCGCCAGCAGTGGCGCGGGGGACACTGAAGCTTTCTTT. Its translation is CASSGAGDTEAFF. V is TRBV10-2 and J is TRBJ1-1, with D tentatively TRBD1 (5 bases). Between the trimmed V and J ends, which lost 4 bases and 3 bases, there was a span of 9 bases. The CDR3 extends over 13 amino acids. Germline CDR1 reads WSHSY; CDR2 reads SAAADI.

V usage is TRBV28 and J usage is TRBJ1-1, with unresolved D. Trimming stripped 5 bases from V and 1 base from J, with 8 bases between. Germline V gene sequence: CDR1 MDHEN, CDR2 SYDVKM. The CDR3 length is 13 residues. The CDR3 coding sequence is TGTGCCAGCAGTCTCCTTCGGAACACTGAAGCTTTCTTT. This sequence encodes CASSLLRNTEAFF.

The V gene is TRBV2, the J gene TRBJ1-3; no reliable D call. Germline loops: CDR1 SNHLY, CDR2 FYNNEI. CDR3 length equals 13 residues. Trimming removed 5 bases at V and 7 bases at J, with 12 bases between. In DNA form, the CDR3 reads TGTGCCAGCAGTACGGGATTGGGGAACACCATATATTTT. It codes for CASSTGLGNTIYF.

J is TRBJ2-2 and V is TRBV28, with TRBD2 matching 8 bases. The CDR3 contains 17 residues. CDR1 and CDR2 (germline): MDHEN, SYDVKM. V trimming: 1 base; J trimming: 1 base; junction bases outside the gene matches: 5. CDR3 in DNA: TGTGCCAGCAGTTTATCCGCTAGCGGGTTGAACACCGGGGAGCTGTTTTTT. It specifies CASSLSASGLNTGELFF.

A few counts support this clone. The V and J genes are TRBV30 and TRBJ1-1, with 7 bases lining up with TRBD1. The CDR3 has 17 residues. Germline V gene lookup returns CDR1 GTSNPN and CDR2 SVGIG (reference sequence). After removal of 4 bases from V and 5 bases from J, the junction contained 19 bases not matched to a gene. CDR3 region: CAWTPPARGRGRTEAFF. For the CDR3, the DNA is TGTGCCTGGACTCCCCCGGCCAGGGGGAGAGGAAGGACTGAAGCTTTCTTT.

The chain employs TRBV21-1 and TRBJ1-2. TRBV21-1 is a documented pseudogene. The CDR3 has 13 amino acids. DNA of the CDR3: TGTGCCAGCCCCTTGGGGGGATGCTATGGCTACACCTTC. Its protein product is CASPLGGCYGYTF.

The gene calls are TRBV9 and TRBJ2-2; TRBD1 matches 8 bases. In germline, CDR1 is SGDLS, CDR2 YYNGEE. The CDR3 covers 12 residues. Losses at the gene ends were 7 bases for V and 4 bases for J; bases not matched to a gene: 0. The CDR3, as DNA: TGTGCCAGCCAGGGGGCCACCGGGGAGCTGTTTTTT. This translates into CASQGATGELFF.

This clone was recorded a few times. V gene TRBV5-1 combines with J gene TRBJ1-2; D unclear. There are 15 residues in the CDR3. Looked up from germline, CDR1 is SGHRS and CDR2 is YFSETQ. Trimming left V 4 bases short and J 7 bases short, with 20 bases between. CDR3 region: CASSLSTTMSGGYTF. In DNA, the CDR3 is TGCGCCAGCAGCCTGTCGACTACAATGTCTGGTGGCTACACCTTC. The full variable domain, in which reference TRBV5-1 and TRBJ1-2 provide the parts outside the CDR3, is KAGVTQTPRYLIKTRGQQVTLSCSPISGHRSVSWYQQTPGQGLQFLFEYFSETQRNKGNFPGRFSGRQFSNSRSEMNVSTLELGDSALYLCASSLSTTMSGGYTFGSGTRLTVV.